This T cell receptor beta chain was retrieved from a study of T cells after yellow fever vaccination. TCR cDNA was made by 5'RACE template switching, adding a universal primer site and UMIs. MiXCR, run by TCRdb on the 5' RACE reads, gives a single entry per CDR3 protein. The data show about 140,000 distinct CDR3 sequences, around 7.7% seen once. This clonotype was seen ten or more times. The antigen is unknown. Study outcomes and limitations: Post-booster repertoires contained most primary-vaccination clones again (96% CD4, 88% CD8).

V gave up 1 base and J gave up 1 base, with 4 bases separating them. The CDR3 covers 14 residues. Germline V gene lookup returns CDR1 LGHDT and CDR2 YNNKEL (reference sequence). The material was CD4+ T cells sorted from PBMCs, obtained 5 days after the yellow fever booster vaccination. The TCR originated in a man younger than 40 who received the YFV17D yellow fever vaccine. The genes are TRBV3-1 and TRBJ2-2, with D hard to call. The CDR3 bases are TGTGCCAGCAGCCAAGCTCGGAACACCGGGGAGCTGTTTTTT. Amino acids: CASSQARNTGELFF.